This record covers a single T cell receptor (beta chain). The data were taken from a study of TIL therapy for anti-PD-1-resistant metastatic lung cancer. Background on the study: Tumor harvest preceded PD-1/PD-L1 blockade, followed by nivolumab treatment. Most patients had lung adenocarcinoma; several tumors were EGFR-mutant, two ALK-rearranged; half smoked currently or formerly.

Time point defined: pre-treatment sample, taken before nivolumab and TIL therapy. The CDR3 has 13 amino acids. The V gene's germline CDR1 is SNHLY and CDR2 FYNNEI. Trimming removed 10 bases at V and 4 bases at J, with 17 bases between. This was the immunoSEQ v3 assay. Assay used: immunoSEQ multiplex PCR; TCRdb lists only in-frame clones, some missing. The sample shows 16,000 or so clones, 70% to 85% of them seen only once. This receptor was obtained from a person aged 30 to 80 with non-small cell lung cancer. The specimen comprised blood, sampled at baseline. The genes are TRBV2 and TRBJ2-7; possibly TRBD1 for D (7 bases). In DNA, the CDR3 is TGTGCCATCCGGGGGCAGGGGGAGTACGAGCAGTACTTC. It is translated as CAIRGQGEYEQYF.